The 8 T cell receptor beta chains below were found in one sample sequenced in a study of T-cell reconstitution after alpha-beta-depleted transplantation in children. Unique molecular identifiers were incorporated when the TCRbeta library was constructed. Each CDR3 protein is one row after TCRdb ran MiXCR on the PCR reads. The sample contains 550,000 to 800,000 distinct CDR3 sequences, 13% of which appear only once. Sequenced material: PBMCs, taken before TCRalphabeta/CD19-depleted stem cell transplant. The receptors shown here come from a girl aged 2-10 years with congenital amegakaryocytic thrombocytopenia, due to receive a stem cell transplant.

The table lists this clonotype with many counts. This chain links TRBV7-9 with TRBJ1-1, with 7 nucleotides matching TRBD1. Germline trimming cut 5 bases from V and 3 bases from J; bases unmatched to any gene: 15. The CDR3 totals 17 residues. CDR1 is SEHNR, CDR2 FQNEAQ, per germline (reference sequence). The CDR3 DNA follows: TGTGCCAGCAGCCCGAAGACAACAGGGGACTACGACACTGAAGCTTTCTTT. Translating it yields CASSPKTTGDYDTEAFF.

This clonotype has only a few counts. The chain recombines TRBV20-1 with TRBJ2-1, with TRBD2 matching 7 bases. Germline trimming cut 4 bases from V and 4 bases from J; bases unmatched to any gene: 7. The CDR3 is 14 amino acids. The germline V gene has CDR1 DFQATT and CDR2 SNEGSKA (reference sequence). Here the CDR3 DNA reads TGCAGTGCTATGAGTCCTAGCGGTTACAATGAGCAGTTCTTC. Its translation: CSAMSPSGYNEQFF.

The CDR3 loop reads CASPLYEQYF. CDR3 in DNA: TGTGCCAGCCCCCTCTACGAGCAGTACTTC. J is TRBJ2-7 and V is TRBV27; the D is unclear. CDR1 MNHEY and CDR2 SMNVEV come from the germline V gene (reference sequence). This CDR3 has 10 amino acids. The V end was cut by 8 bases, the J end by 3 bases, with 5 bases between.

This clonotype was observed a few times. The V call is TRBV10-3, the J call TRBJ1-5; the match to TRBD1 covers 7 bases. CDR3 length: 16 residues. Germline-derived CDR1 and CDR2 are ENHRY and SYGVKD. Unmatched junction bases numbered 8, after V lost 2 bases and J lost 4 bases. CDR3 loop: CAISERQGVTNQPQHF. In DNA form, the CDR3 reads TGTGCCATCAGTGAGCGCCAGGGGGTTACTAATCAGCCCCAGCATTTT.

This chain uses TRBV18 with TRBJ2-7, with 7 bases identical to TRBD2. V shed 3 bases, J shed 5 bases, and the junction held 10 bases outside the gene matches. This CDR3 region has 15 residues. Germline assignment: CDR1 KGHSH and CDR2 LQKENI. CDR3 nucleotide sequence: TGTGCCAGCTCACCTCTGTCGGGAGGTAGCGACGAGCAGTACTTC. Translating gives CASSPLSGGSDEQYF.

The chain employs TRBV5-5 and TRBJ1-1; D unclear. V was cut by 4 bases and J by 0 bases, with 13 bases left in between. The CDR3 totals 15 residues. Germline CDR1 SGHKS, CDR2 YYEKEE (reference sequence). DNA for the CDR3: TGTGCCAGCAGCCCCCTTCTAGGTATGAACACTGAAGCTTTCTTT. It translates to CASSPLLGMNTEAFF.

The V gene is TRBV20-1, the J gene TRBJ2-1, with D tentatively TRBD2 (6 bases). Germline CDR1 is DFQATT and CDR2 is SNEGSKA (reference sequence). The CDR3 has 12 residues. CDR3 loop: CGGAGSNNEQFF. The CDR3 nucleotides read TGCGGAGGGGCAGGGTCAAACAATGAGCAGTTCTTC.

This sequence joins TRBV10-1 and TRBJ2-3; D gene ambiguous. CDR1 and CDR2 (germline): WNHNN, SYGVQD (reference sequence). Trimming took 4 bases from V and 2 from J, leaving 10 bases between them. The CDR3 is 14 amino acids. This chain's CDR3 is CASSVTGNTDTQYF. In nucleotides, the CDR3 is TGCGCCAGCAGTGTAACTGGAAACACAGATACGCAGTATTTT.